This paragraph reports one T cell receptor beta chain. Only a few counts were recorded for this clonotype. The specificity of this receptor is unknown. Base qualities are not recorded, but no much larger clone differs from it by a single base. Stable Graves' hyperthyroidism was defined as no progression to ophthalmopathy during 18 months of follow-up. Hyperthyroidism patients were aged 18 to 65 years and newly diagnosed, with disease duration of less than 2 months. Exclusion was applied to patients with uncontrolled infections, other autoimmune diseases, pregnancy or lactation. Diagnoses were established on the basis of clinical symptoms, serum thyroxine and TRAb, thyroid ultrasound, and orbital computed tomography. PBMCs were separated from 8 to 10 ml of fresh peripheral blood using Ficoll-Paque density gradient centrifugation. Total RNA was extracted using Trizol reagent, and RNA quality was assessed on an Agilent 2100 Bioanalyzer.

These data come from a study of T cells in Graves' hyperthyroidism and ophthalmopathy (dated by TCRdb to the late 2010s). In the study overall: Peripheral blood was sampled at the time of initial diagnosis, prior to any treatment. After blood sampling, hyperthyroidism patients were treated with methimazole at a starting dose of 30 mg daily, and ophthalmopathy patients were treated with high-dose intravenous methylprednisolone. The study also compared thyroid tissue and blood T-cell repertoires from 6 or 7 Graves' hyperthyroidism patients. The 100 or so discovery patients were randomly divided into training and test sets at a 7:3 ratio. The paper reports TCR Vbeta CDR3 sequencing of 135 peripheral blood samples: around 45 ophthalmopathy, roughly 80 hyperthyroidism and around 17 progressor patients. Prospective prediction of ophthalmopathy was tested in an independent validation cohort consisting of roughly 20 hyperthyroidism patients and some 17 patients who later progressed to ophthalmopathy. A discovery cohort of around 100 patients, roughly 45 with Graves' ophthalmopathy and 57 with stable Graves' hyperthyroidism, was used to find distinguishing TCR V-J signatures. The investigation overall reported the following: In validation, the model predicted progression to ophthalmopathy with 55% to 71% sensitivity and approximately 74% specificity, a median of around 6.6 months before onset. Most expanded thyroid clonotypes (frequency above 0.001) were also detected in blood, suggesting blood repertoires may reflect thyroid immune responses. In cross-validation, a model built on a 13 V-J signature told ophthalmopathy apart from stable hyperthyroidism with under 90% sensitivity and about 81% specificity, and in testing the same model reached 80%/75%. Sample size was not statistically predetermined, and investigators were not blinded to group allocation.

The CDR3 measures 13 amino acids from cysteine to phenylalanine. This entry keeps only the CDR3 DNA: 39 bases, framed from base 1. As encoded in the germline V gene, CDR1 is MNHNS while CDR2 is SASEGT. Here V drops 8 bases and J drops 5 bases, and the junction holds 4 bases not matched to any gene. TCR beta CDR3 regions were amplified from RNA transcripts. The TCR CDR3 was subjected to a first round of RT-PCR using the HTBI primer set and the Qiagen OneStep RT-PCR kit. A second multiplex PCR round built the libraries, followed by size selection and purification. The libraries were sequenced on an Illumina HiSeq2000 using paired-end 100 bp reads. Concerning the study's data processing: SOAPnuke was used to process the raw data, removing reads that contained adapters or uncalled bases, had a mean Phred below 15, or lacked an exact match to the constant primer or identifier. COPE v1.2.5 was used to merge high-quality paired reads, and clonotypes were defined as unique nucleotide sequences. MiTCR v1.1 was used to align clonotypes to the IMGT TRBV, TRBD and TRBJ reference segments. The analysis included only V-J combinations with a frequency above 0.0001, which together covered roughly 99% of the repertoires. A TCS score was defined as the ratio between F50 (clonal expansion) and ExV (chaos), using BLOSUM62-based TCRdist between CDR3 peptides within each V-J. Welch's t-statistics and random forest reduced 500 to 550 V-J features to some 14, which were used in a naive Bayes classifier (R e1071). The public reads were run again by TCRdb, first through fastp at Q25 and then through MiXCR, and only productive beta chains were kept. Every entry covers one CDR3 protein and lists the most common genes and DNA from its rows. The V and J calls and clone size come from TCRdb's table, not from the authors' own analysis. This sample comprises around 430,000 distinct CDR3 sequences, under 15% of them detected only once. Approximately 30% of the sample is taken by the ten largest.

The material sequenced was blood. The chain couples TRBV6-1 to TRBJ2-3; the junction holds 10 bases that match TRBD2. The clonotype originates from a woman in her thirties with Graves' hyperthyroidism. The DNA reads as follows: TGTGCCAGCCGGGCTAGCGGGGGAGATACGCAGTATTTT. It codes for CASRASGGDTQYF.